This TCR beta chain was recorded in a study of blood T cell repertoires in COVID-19 (dated by TCRdb to about 2020). General notes on the study: The collaborator samples originated in the United States, Italy and Spain and spanned the acute and convalescent phases of COVID-19. The prospective study material was composed of cDNA or gDNA derived from T cells, B-cell-depleted T cells, or PBMCs. Deeply sampled blood TCRbeta repertoires from subjects exposed to, actively infected with, or recovered from COVID-19 were included in the dataset. A freely available public database, intended as a resource for researchers studying the immune response to SARS-CoV-2, is where the repertoires were released. Samples were obtained from the ongoing ImmuneRACE study (first 160 participants) and from roughly 1,300 subjects provided by 6 global collaborators. Sample metadata almost always included a de-identified subject ID, COVID-19 status, age in years and sex. Where HLA class I and class II types were available, the types were taken from metadata supplied by the sample provider, not from assay-based typing.

For CDR1 and CDR2, the germline V gene lists SGHRS and YFSETQ. V is pared back by 7 bases and J by 5 bases, with 18 bases lying between the germline termini. The CDR3, from cysteine to phenylalanine, totals 15 residues. Only CDR3 DNA remains: 45 bases, in frame from the first base. The paper as a whole reports these results and caveats: Clinical and demographic metadata were provided uncurated, with the amount varying by source and participant.

One collaborating source in Seattle enrolled patients during active infection and followed them longitudinally through the course of disease. The collaborating institutions used their own protocols to collect whole blood in K2EDTA tubes. For TCRbeta analysis, collaborators shipped samples as frozen whole blood, isolated PBMCs, or DNA extracted from either of those sample types. This clone was counted once. There is no known antigen for this receptor. No much larger clone is present one base from it, and per-base qualities are unavailable. TCRbeta CDR3 regions were amplified from genomic DNA by means of the immunoSEQ Assay, a bias-controlled multiplex PCR. Under the source paper's analysis protocol: The number of nucleated cells in each sample was estimated from the amplification of reference gene primers within the assay. To quantify the absolute abundance of each unique TCRbeta CDR3 rearrangement, sequence reads were collapsed and filtered. For each sample, productive Simpson clonality was calculated as the square root of Simpson's diversity index over productive rearrangements. TCRdb took this table from immuneACCESS and kept in-frame rearrangements with V and J called. Such tables lack part of the clones; where checked against another copy, unresolved V genes explain under half of the gap, and the rest is unexplained. Clone size and V and J calls were adopted from that table, with D and trimming inferred from the DNA. Recorded for this sample are around 400,000 clones; about 89% of them occurred a single time. The ten largest account for about 2.3% of the sample.

This receptor was obtained from a woman aged 60 to 75 with COVID-19, enrolled during active disease. The rearranged chain carries TRBV5-1 and TRBJ2-2; possibly the D gene is TRBD2, per 5 matching bases. The sample comprised peripheral blood. The DNA sequence follows: TGCGCCAGCCATCGTAACGGGGAATTAACCGGGGAGCTGTTTTTT. It translates as CASHRNGELTGELFF.